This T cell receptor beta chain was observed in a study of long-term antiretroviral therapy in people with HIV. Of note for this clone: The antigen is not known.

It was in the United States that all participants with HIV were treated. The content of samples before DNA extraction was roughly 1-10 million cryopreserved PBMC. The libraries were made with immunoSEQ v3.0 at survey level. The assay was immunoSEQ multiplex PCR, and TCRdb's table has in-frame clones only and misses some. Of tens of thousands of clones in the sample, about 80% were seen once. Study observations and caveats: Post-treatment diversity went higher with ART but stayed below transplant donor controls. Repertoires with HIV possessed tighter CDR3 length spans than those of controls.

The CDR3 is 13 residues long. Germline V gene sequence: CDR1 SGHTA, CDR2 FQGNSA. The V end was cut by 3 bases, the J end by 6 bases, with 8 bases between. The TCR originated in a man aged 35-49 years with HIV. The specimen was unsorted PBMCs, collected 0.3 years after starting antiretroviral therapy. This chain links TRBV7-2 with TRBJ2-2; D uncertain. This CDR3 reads CASSLFTAGELFF. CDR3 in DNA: TGTGCCAGCAGCTTGTTCACAGCCGGGGAGCTGTTTTTT.